The 28 T cell receptor beta chains reported below all come from one sample, sequenced in a study of cytomegalovirus exposure and HLA in healthy donors. The study ran its PCR with 60 Vbeta and 13 Jbeta primers. The table came from immunoSEQ multiplex PCR; TCRdb's copy has only in-frame clones and leaves some out. The sample includes more than 95,000 clones, about 83% of them seen just once. Sequenced input: PBMCs. These receptors came from a man between 18 and 35 years old in good health and CMV-seronegative.

This clone was recorded a few times. This chain uses TRBV5-4 with TRBJ2-3; unclear D gene. Trimming pared 4 bases from V and 2 bases from J, leaving 11 bases between. The CDR3 loop spans 14 amino acids. Germline lookup yields CDR1 SGHNT and CDR2 YYREEE (reference sequence). CDR3 bases: TGTGCCAGCAGCCCGCAGGCGTCCACAGATACGCAGTATTTT. Translating it yields CASSPQASTDTQYF.

This clone has a handful of counts. The chain employs TRBV7-9 and TRBJ2-7; the D gene is possibly TRBD2 (5 bases). Trimming left V 5 bases short and J 7 bases short, with 9 bases between. Germline lookup yields CDR1 SEHNR and CDR2 FQNEAQ (reference sequence). CDR3 size: 11 residues. CDR3 sequence (DNA): TGTGCCAGCAGCAAAGCGGAAGAGCAGTACTTC. Translated, it gives CASSKAEEQYF.

The V call is TRBV28, the J call TRBJ1-2; D remains ambiguous. The CDR3 loop spans 15 amino acids. Germline lookup yields CDR1 MDHEN and CDR2 SYDVKM. Deletions cut 6 bases from V and 0 bases from J, with 14 bases between. The DNA for the CDR3 is TGTGCCAGCAGCGACATCCGTTTAGCTAACTATGGCTACACCTTC. It codes for CASSDIRLANYGYTF.

A word on this clone: The same CDR3 also results from other DNA sequences found in this sample. The rearrangement uses TRBV28 and TRBJ2-7, with a weak D call TRBD1 (7 bases). V shed 2 bases and J shed 1 base, with 9 bases lying between them. The CDR3 has 14 residues. The V gene's germline CDR1 is MDHEN and CDR2 SYDVKM. The CDR3 coding sequence is TGTGCCAGCAGTTTAGCAGGGGGGTCCTACGAGCAGTACTTC. Its protein is CASSLAGGSYEQYF.

V and J are TRBV5-1 and TRBJ2-7, with 13 bases fitting TRBD2. Germline-derived CDR1 and CDR2 are SGHRS and YFSETQ. This CDR3 comprises 16 residues. V was clipped by 4 bases and J by 0 bases; unmatched bases: 4. The CDR3 nucleotides are TGCGCCAGCAGCCCGAGGACTAGCGGGAGCTCCTACGAGCAGTACTTC. This codes for CASSPRTSGSSYEQYF.

This sequence joins TRBV27 and TRBJ2-6; TRBD1 might be the D (5 bases). The CDR3 contains 16 residues. Per the germline V gene, CDR1 is MNHEY and CDR2 is SMNVEV (reference sequence). The V gene lost 5 bases and the J gene lost 2 bases, with 13 bases spanning the gap. In DNA, the CDR3 is TGTGCCAGCAGTCCGATCCAGGGTACTGGGGCCAACGTCCTGACTTTC. It translates to CASSPIQGTGANVLTF.

This chain connects TRBV6-5 to TRBJ1-2; TRBD1 aligns across 9 bases. This CDR3 contains 14 residues. Trimming cost V 7 bases and J 5 bases; bases outside gene matches: 8. Per the germline V gene, CDR1 is MNHEY and CDR2 is SVGAGI. The CDR3: CASNPTGTGYGYTF. The CDR3, as DNA: TGTGCCAGCAACCCAACCGGGACAGGGTATGGCTACACCTTC.

The chain links TRBV7-9 to TRBJ1-4; the D gene is possibly TRBD1 (5 bases). CDR1 is SEHNR and CDR2 is FQNEAQ in the germline V gene (reference sequence). CDR3 length: 16 residues. Between the trimmed V and J ends, which lost 5 bases and 5 bases, there was a span of 18 bases. CDR3 sequence reads: CASSQDPSGGNEKLFF. The CDR3 DNA reads as TGTGCCAGCAGCCAAGACCCTTCTGGGGGGAATGAAAAACTGTTTTTT. Complete variable domain (other parts from reference TRBV7-9 and TRBJ1-4): DTGVSQNPRHKITKRGQNVTFRCDPISEHNRLYWYRQTLGQGPEFLTYFQNEAQLEKSRLLSDRFSAERPKGSFSTLEIQRTEQGDSAMYLCASSQDPSGGNEKLFFGSGTQLSVL.

Only a few counts were recorded for this clone. The chain joins TRBV18 to TRBJ2-7; 13 nucleotides agree with TRBD2. CDR3 length: 16 residues. J lost 1 base, V lost 3 bases, and 3 bases had no gene match. Germline V lookup: CDR1 KGHSH, CDR2 LQKENI. CDR3 in DNA: TGTGCCAGCTCACCCTTACTAGCGGGAGGGTCCTACGAGCAGTACTTC. Its protein product is CASSPLLAGGSYEQYF.

With regard to this clone: Relative to the germline gene, one junction end is altered; a read error may explain this. The same CDR3 is also encoded by other DNA sequences in this sample. The rearrangement joins TRBV4-3 to TRBJ2-2; TRBD1 matches at 7 bases. Germline CDR1 reads LGHNA; CDR2 reads YSLEER. This CDR3 region has 16 residues. The CDR3: CASSQRTGPNTGELFF. The CDR3 nucleotides read TGCGCTAGCAGCCAAAGGACAGGCCCGAACACCGGAGAGCTGTTTTTT.

The chain employs TRBV19 and TRBJ2-6; D uncertain. Germline CDR1 is LNHDA and CDR2 is SQIVND (reference sequence). This CDR3 has 13 residues. Trimming shortened V by 10 bases and J by 0 bases, and 7 bases separated the two germline ends. The chain's CDR3 is CATLSSGANVLTF. CDR3 bases: TGTGCCACACTGAGCTCTGGGGCCAACGTCCTGACTTTC.

The V gene is TRBV4-1, the J gene TRBJ2-3; D is perhaps TRBD2 (6 bases). V lost 3 bases, J lost 1 base, and 17 bases lay in between. This CDR3 is built from 17 residues. Looked up from germline, CDR1 is MGHRA and CDR2 is YSYEKL. CDR3 coding DNA: TGCGCCAGCAGCCACGACGGAGGAGGGTCTGGCACAGATACGCAGTATTTT. This codes for CASSHDGGGSGTDTQYF.

V gene TRBV5-4 combines with J gene TRBJ1-2; 8 nucleotides match TRBD1. Germline V gene sequence: CDR1 SGHNT, CDR2 YYREEE (reference sequence). The CDR3 is 16 residues long. Trimming cost V 4 bases and J 3 bases; bases outside gene matches: 11. The CDR3 nucleotides are TGTGCCAGCAGCCAAGAACCGGACAGGGTAGACTATGGCTACACCTTC. Translating it yields CASSQEPDRVDYGYTF.

This clone was counted once. The chain employs TRBV6-5 and TRBJ2-7; D is possibly TRBD1 (5 bases). The germline V gene encodes CDR1 MNHEY and CDR2 SVGAGI. The CDR3 sequence is 14 residues long. The germline V and J ends were trimmed by 7 bases and 2 bases, with 15 bases remaining between them. This CDR3 is CASKLSSGTYEQYF. The CDR3 DNA reads as TGTGCCAGCAAGCTGTCTTCAGGGACCTACGAGCAGTACTTC.

A word on this clone: Other DNA sequences within the sample encode an identical CDR3. CDR3 in DNA: TGTGCCATCAGTTCTGGACAGCTGAATCAGCCCCAGCATTTT. Protein sequence: CAISSGQLNQPQHF. The V call is TRBV10-3, the J call TRBJ1-5; weak D call: TRBD1 (6 bases). The germline V and J ends were trimmed by 5 bases and 4 bases, with 12 bases remaining between them. CDR3 length: 14 residues. Germline V gene data show CDR1 as ENHRY and CDR2 as SYGVKD.

This clone was recorded once. This sequence joins TRBV27 and TRBJ2-7; maybe TRBD1 (5 bases). The V gene's germline CDR1 is MNHEY and CDR2 SMNVEV (reference sequence). CDR3 size: 13 residues. The V gene lost 2 bases and the J gene lost 3 bases, with 8 bases spanning the gap. The CDR3 is CASSLARDYEQYF. The CDR3 DNA sequence: TGTGCCAGCAGTTTAGCCAGGGACTACGAGCAGTACTTC.

The CDR3 spells CSVVSGVNEQFF. Here the CDR3 DNA reads TGCAGCGTGGTTAGCGGGGTCAATGAGCAGTTCTTC. The chain combines TRBV29-1 with TRBJ2-1; 8 bases line up with TRBD2. With V trimmed by 6 bases and J by 6 bases, 4 bases remained unmatched. The CDR3 sequence is 12 residues long. Germline V CDR1 and CDR2: SQVTM, ANQGSEA.

This sequence joins TRBV4-2 and TRBJ2-2, with a tentative D call TRBD2 (5 bases). Trimming shortened V by 0 bases and J by 5 bases, and 10 bases separated the two germline ends. This CDR3 contains 15 residues. Per germline, CDR1 LGHNA and CDR2 YNFKEQ. The CDR3 loop reads CASSQDIGETGELFF. The DNA of the CDR3 is TGTGCCAGCAGCCAAGATATTGGGGAGACCGGGGAGCTGTTTTTT.

This rearrangement joins TRBV9 to TRBJ1-4, with D perhaps TRBD1 (6 bases). The germline gives CDR1 SGDLS, CDR2 YYNGEE. Trimming left V 4 bases short and J 9 bases short, with 13 bases between. The CDR3 consists of 13 residues. Here the CDR3 reads CASSTQGTQKLFF. The CDR3 bases are TGTGCCAGCAGCACCCAGGGGACGCAAAAACTGTTTTTT. Filled out from reference TRBV9 and TRBJ1-4, the complete variable domain reads DSGVTQTPKHLITATGQRVTLRCSPRSGDLSVYWYQQSLDQGLQFLIQYYNGEERAKGNILERFSAQQFPDLHSELNLSSLELGDSALYFCASSTQGTQKLFFGSGTQLSVL.

The chain has TRBV19 and TRBJ2-3; TRBD1 aligns across 7 bases. The J segment lost 1 base and the V segment lost 3 bases, leaving 1 base of the junction unmatched. Germline CDR1 is LNHDA and CDR2 is SQIVND (reference sequence). CDR3 length: 14 amino acids. DNA of the CDR3: TGTGCCAGTAGTATTACAGGGGGCACAGATACGCAGTATTTT. This codes for CASSITGGTDTQYF.

The chain joins TRBV7-2 to TRBJ1-1, with D possibly matching TRBD1 (6 bases). The CDR3 has 14 amino acids. The V and J ends lost 5 bases and 4 bases respectively, with 14 bases between them. Germline V gene data show CDR1 as SGHTA and CDR2 as FQGNSA. CDR3 DNA: TGTGCCAGCAGCCCCAGGGGAGTTGGCACTGAAGCTTTCTTT. It codes for CASSPRGVGTEAFF.

This sequence joins TRBV9 and TRBJ1-1; the D is unclear. V lost 4 bases to trimming and J lost 1 base, with 11 bases between them. The CDR3 is 14 residues long. In germline, CDR1 is SGDLS, CDR2 YYNGEE. The CDR3 region is CASSQVMSNTEAFF. The DNA for the CDR3 is TGTGCCAGCAGCCAGGTAATGTCGAACACTGAAGCTTTCTTT. The full variable domain, completed using reference TRBV9 and TRBJ1-1, is DSGVTQTPKHLITATGQRVTLRCSPRSGDLSVYWYQQSLDQGLQFLIQYYNGEERAKGNILERFSAQQFPDLHSELNLSSLELGDSALYFCASSQVMSNTEAFFGQGTRLTVV.

CDR3 loop: CASSQDSRGAGANVLTF. DNA of the CDR3: TGCGCCAGCAGCCAAGATAGTAGGGGCGCTGGGGCCAACGTCCTGACTTTC. The chain links TRBV4-3 to TRBJ2-6, with D maybe TRBD1 (5 bases). Trimming left V 0 bases short and J 2 bases short, with 11 bases between. The V gene's germline CDR1 is LGHNA and CDR2 YSLEER. The CDR3 has 17 residues.

The gene calls are TRBV5-4 and TRBJ1-5, with TRBD1 matching 9 bases. After removal of 4 bases from V and 3 bases from J, the junction contained 8 bases not matched to a gene. The CDR3 runs to 16 residues. CDR1 SGHNT and CDR2 YYREEE come from the germline V gene (reference sequence). CDR3 amino acids: CASSLGGTGNNQPQHF. The CDR3 bases are TGTGCCAGCAGCCTTGGGGGGACAGGGAACAATCAGCCCCAGCATTTT.

The V and J genes are TRBV7-9 and TRBJ2-7; weak D call: TRBD1 (6 bases). Germline V gives CDR1 SEHNR, CDR2 FQNEAQ (reference sequence). This CDR3 is built from 15 residues. V gave up 3 bases and J gave up 4 bases, with 16 bases separating them. The CDR3 loop is CASSFGQGNEYEQYF. The CDR3 nucleotides are TGTGCCAGCAGCTTCGGGCAGGGGAATGAATACGAGCAGTACTTC.

The rearrangement uses TRBV19 and TRBJ2-7, with 8 bases that match TRBD2. Per germline, CDR1 LNHDA and CDR2 SQIVND (reference sequence). Losses at the gene ends were 3 bases for V and 1 base for J; bases not matched to a gene: 2. The CDR3 spans 14 residues. CDR3 protein: CASSMIAGSYEQYF. CDR3 DNA: TGTGCCAGTAGTATGATAGCGGGGTCCTACGAGCAGTACTTC.

This clone was recorded once. The CDR3 DNA reads as TGTGCCAGCAGCGATCTTGGGACAGGTATTGCAAACACCATATATTTT. Protein sequence: CASSDLGTGIANTIYF. The chain employs TRBV28 and TRBJ1-3, with TRBD1 matching 8 bases. V dropped 6 bases and J dropped 6; count of bases not matched to a gene: 13. CDR1 is MDHEN and CDR2 is SYDVKM in the germline V gene. The CDR3 has 16 amino acids. The entire variable domain, with the rest obtained from reference TRBV28 and TRBJ1-3, is as follows: DVKVTQSSRYLVKRTGEKVFLECVQDMDHENMFWYRQDPGLGLRLIYFSYDVKMKEKGDIPEGYSVSREKKERFSLILESASTNQTSMYLCASSDLGTGIANTIYFGEGSWLTVV.

The rearrangement links TRBV21-1 to TRBJ2-3; the table's D call of TRBD2 was not tested on the DNA. TRBV21-1 is given as a pseudogene. This CDR3 is built from 15 residues. CDR3 bases: TGTGCCAGCAAGTTTATGTGGGGGGAGACAGATACGCAGTATTTT. This sequence encodes CASKFMWGETDTQYF.